Each of the 31 T cell receptor beta chains below was sequenced from the same sample in a study of shared clonotypes between healthy human individuals. Profiled with immunoSEQ multiplex PCR; TCRdb holds only in-frame clones, not every one. This sample carries roughly 1,500,000 clones, 95% to 99% of them seen once, and the ten largest clones take roughly 0.45%. Sequenced input: naive CD4+ T cells sorted from blood. The sample's subset: CD45RA+ positively selected. These receptors originate from a man aged 25-45 years in good health.

The CDR3 here is CASSSSPRGDLIRRETQYF. CDR3 nucleotide sequence: TGTGCCAGCAGCTCTAGCCCCAGGGGCGACTTGATTCGTCGAGAGACCCAGTACTTC. This chain joins TRBV11-2 and TRBJ2-5; perhaps TRBD1 as D (6 bases). CDR1 and CDR2 from the germline V gene are SGHAT and FQNNGV. The V and J ends lost 4 bases and 4 bases respectively, with 28 bases between them. CDR3 length: 19 amino acids. The entire variable domain, with the rest obtained from reference TRBV11-2 and TRBJ2-5, is as follows: EAGVAQSPRYKIIEKRQSVAFWCNPISGHATLYWYQQILGQGPKLLIQFQNNGVVDDSQLPKDRFSAERLKGVDSTLKIQPAKLEDSAVYLCASSSSPRGDLIRRETQYFGPGTRLLVL.

This chain links TRBV10-3 with TRBJ2-7; 8 nucleotides agree with TRBD1. V dropped 3 bases and J dropped 4; count of bases not matched to a gene: 17. The CDR3 runs to 18 residues. CDR1 ENHRY and CDR2 SYGVKD come from the germline V gene. In DNA form, the CDR3 reads TGTGCCATCAGTGACCCTACACGATCTGGACAGGGTTCGTACGAGCAGTACTTC. This encodes CAISDPTRSGQGSYEQYF.

The CDR3 reads CSVEDPTSGSYEQYF. CDR3 bases: TGCAGCGTTGAAGATCCGACTAGCGGGAGCTACGAGCAGTACTTC. The chain is built from TRBV29-1 and TRBJ2-7, with 12 bases identical to TRBD2. Germline V CDR1 and CDR2: SQVTM, ANQGSEA. V trimming: 0 bases; J trimming: 3 bases; junction bases outside the gene matches: 3. CDR3 length equals 15 residues.

V gene TRBV28 combines with J gene TRBJ2-7, with 9 bases aligning to TRBD1. The J segment lost 3 bases and the V segment lost 1 base, leaving 4 bases of the junction unmatched. Per the germline V gene, CDR1 is MDHEN and CDR2 is SYDVKM. The CDR3 totals 15 residues. Here the CDR3 DNA reads TGTGCCAGCAGTTTATATGAGACAGGGGGCTACGAGCAGTACTTC. Its translation is CASSLYETGGYEQYF.

V gene TRBV5-4 combines with J gene TRBJ2-3, with 11 bases aligning to TRBD2. CDR1 and CDR2 from the germline V gene are SGHNT and YYREEE (reference sequence). There are 16 residues in the CDR3. The junction had 12 bases not matched to a gene; V was cut back by 6 bases and J by 6 bases. Written as DNA, the CDR3 is TGTGCCAGCACGCTCGACCTGACTAGCGGGATGGATACGCAGTATTTT. It specifies CASTLDLTSGMDTQYF.

The chain joins TRBV19 to TRBJ1-1, with D perhaps TRBD1 (5 bases). The germline V and J ends were trimmed by 4 bases and 4 bases, with 13 bases remaining between them. Germline CDR1 reads LNHDA; CDR2 reads SQIVND (reference sequence). The CDR3 length is 14 residues. CDR3 DNA: TGTGCCAGTAGTAAGTCACCGGGGGGCACTGAAGCTTTCTTT. This gives the protein CASSKSPGGTEAFF.

The chain recombines TRBV6-1 with TRBJ2-1; perhaps TRBD2 as D (6 bases). The CDR3 extends over 15 amino acids. The germline V and J ends were trimmed by 1 base and 3 bases, with 10 bases remaining between them. The germline V gene encodes CDR1 MNHNS and CDR2 SASEGT. The CDR3 nucleotides read TGTGCCAGCAGTGAAGTCGTAGCGGTCTACAATGAGCAGTTCTTC. Amino acids: CASSEVVAVYNEQFF.

The rearrangement links TRBV7-9 to TRBJ2-7, with D perhaps TRBD2 (5 bases). V lost 7 bases and J 5 bases, leaving 12 bases between the germline ends. This CDR3 is built from 12 residues. The germline V gene encodes CDR1 SEHNR and CDR2 FQNEAQ (reference sequence). CDR3 nucleotide sequence: TGTGCCAGCACAGGATGGGAGAACGAGCAGTACTTC. This codes for CASTGWENEQYF.

On this clone: The sample contains more than one DNA sequence encoding this CDR3. The gene calls are TRBV18 and TRBJ1-2; D is unclear. The CDR3 loop spans 13 amino acids. Looked up from germline, CDR1 is KGHSH and CDR2 is LQKENI. V was pared by 4 bases and J by 4 bases, with 10 bases between. CDR3 residues: CASSLRESYGYTF. The CDR3 nucleotides are TGTGCCAGCTCACTACGGGAGAGCTATGGCTACACCTTC.

This clone was detected once. J is TRBJ2-5 and V is TRBV5-4; D unresolved. The V gene lost 1 base and the J gene lost 5 bases, with 12 bases spanning the gap. The CDR3 totals 14 residues. Per germline, CDR1 SGHNT and CDR2 YYREEE (reference sequence). Written as DNA, the CDR3 is TGTGCCAGCAGCTTGTCATCCGCTCGTGAGACCCAGTACTTC. Translation gives CASSLSSARETQYF.

The rearrangement links TRBV2 to TRBJ2-7; D is possibly TRBD1 (5 bases). Trimming left V 6 bases short and J 1 base short, with 16 bases between. The CDR3 has 15 residues. CDR1 SNHLY and CDR2 FYNNEI come from the germline V gene. CDR3 DNA: TGTGCCAGCAGCTTGACAGCTCCCTCTTCCTACGAGCAGTACTTC. Encoded protein: CASSLTAPSSYEQYF.

Worth noting for this clone: Different DNA sequences within this sample yield the same CDR3. The chain recombines TRBV5-1 with TRBJ2-7; 10 bases match TRBD2. CDR3 length: 15 amino acids. V was pared by 0 bases and J by 5 bases, with 5 bases of the junction left unmatched. Germline assignment: CDR1 SGHRS and CDR2 YFSETQ. CDR3 nucleotide sequence: TGCGCCAGCAGCTTGGGGCTAGCGGGAGTCGACGAGCAGTACTTC. It codes for CASSLGLAGVDEQYF. The entire variable domain, with the rest obtained from reference TRBV5-1 and TRBJ2-7, is as follows: KAGVTQTPRYLIKTRGQQVTLSCSPISGHRSVSWYQQTPGQGLQFLFEYFSETQRNKGNFPGRFSGRQFSNSRSEMNVSTLELGDSALYLCASSLGLAGVDEQYFGPGTRLTVT.

The chain uses TRBV19 and TRBJ1-5; 10 bases match TRBD1. The CDR3 contains 13 residues. The J segment lost 6 bases and the V segment lost 6 bases, leaving 2 bases of the junction unmatched. CDR1 and CDR2 from the germline V gene are LNHDA and SQIVND (reference sequence). CDR3 bases: TGTGCCAGTAGCGACAGGGGGCGTCAGCCCCAGCATTTT. Residues: CASSDRGRQPQHF.

This sequence joins TRBV6-5 and TRBJ2-7, with no clear D. This CDR3 spans 14 amino acids. Germline CDR1 and CDR2: MNHEY and SVGAGI. Trimming shortened V by 0 bases and J by 1 base, and 7 bases separated the two germline ends. The CDR3 nucleotides are TGTGCCAGCAGTTACTCTCCAGTATCCTACGAGCAGTACTTC. The encoded protein is CASSYSPVSYEQYF.

The rearrangement uses TRBV9 and TRBJ2-7, with a tentative D call TRBD1 (6 bases). Germline lookup yields CDR1 SGDLS and CDR2 YYNGEE. V was clipped by 6 bases and J by 6 bases, with 19 bases between them. The CDR3 contains 14 residues. For the CDR3, the DNA is TGTGCCAGCATTTCACCGACGGGACATTTCGAGCAGTACTTC. Encoded protein: CASISPTGHFEQYF.

The gene calls are TRBV18 and TRBJ2-7; D is unresolved. This CDR3 contains 16 residues. V was cut by 2 bases and J by 0 bases, with 14 bases left in between. The germline CDR1 and CDR2 sequences are KGHSH and LQKENI. The CDR3 protein is CASSPTATPSSYEQYF. CDR3 nucleotide sequence: TGTGCCAGCTCACCAACCGCGACACCGAGCTCCTACGAGCAGTACTTC. The whole variable domain, remainder taken from reference TRBV18 and TRBJ2-7, is NAGVMQNPRHLVRRRGQEARLRCSPMKGHSHVYWYRQLPEEGLKFMVYLQKENIIDESGMPKERFSAEFPKEGPSILRIQQVVRGDSAAYFCASSPTATPSSYEQYFGPGTRLTVT.

Worth noting for this clone: Other nucleotide sequences from this sample produce the same CDR3. The J gene is TRBJ2-1, the V gene TRBV7-9; D uncertain. CDR1 SEHNR and CDR2 FQNEAQ come from the germline V gene (reference sequence). Between the trimmed V and J ends, which lost 1 base and 8 bases, there was a span of 3 bases. The CDR3 has 11 amino acids. DNA for the CDR3: TGTGCCAGCAGCTTAGAGGATGAGCAGTTCTTC. Amino acid sequence: CASSLEDEQFF.

The chain links TRBV5-4 to TRBJ2-3; 7 bases are a match to TRBD2. Losses at the gene ends were 3 bases for V and 0 bases for J; bases not matched to a gene: 4. CDR3 size: 15 residues. Germline CDR1 is SGHNT and CDR2 is YYREEE (reference sequence). The CDR3 region has the DNA TGTGCCAGCAGCTCAACTAGCGCTAGCACAGATACGCAGTATTTT. Translation gives CASSSTSASTDTQYF.

The chain combines TRBV28 with TRBJ1-5, with D possibly being TRBD1 (5 bases). Germline values: CDR1 MDHEN, CDR2 SYDVKM. V shed 7 bases and J shed 3 bases, with 19 bases lying between them. The CDR3 runs to 16 residues. The DNA of the CDR3 is TGTGCCAGCATCCCGTGGACCCGGGGCCCCAATCAGCCCCAGCATTTT. Protein product: CASIPWTRGPNQPQHF.

V gene TRBV9 combines with J gene TRBJ2-7, with D tentatively TRBD1 (5 bases). The CDR3 contains 12 residues. The germline V and J ends were trimmed by 5 bases and 5 bases, with 11 bases remaining between them. Germline CDR1 and CDR2: SGDLS and YYNGEE. The CDR3 sequence is CASSYARDEQYF. The CDR3 nucleotides are TGTGCCAGCAGTTATGCCAGGGACGAGCAGTACTTC.

The chain employs TRBV30 and TRBJ2-7; no firm D call. V was trimmed by 2 bases and J by 6 bases, leaving 17 bases between them. This CDR3 has 14 residues. CDR1 is GTSNPN and CDR2 is SVGIG in the germline V gene (reference sequence). The CDR3 bases are TGTGCCTGGAGTAAGGGCTCCCCGAAGGGCGAGCAGTACTTC. Translating it yields CAWSKGSPKGEQYF.

The genes are TRBV20-1 and TRBJ2-7; 8 bases map to TRBD2. From germline, CDR1 is DFQATT and CDR2 SNEGSKA (reference sequence). This CDR3 is built from 11 residues. This CDR3 reads CTSGGAEEQYF. The DNA of the CDR3 is TGCACCTCGGGGGGGGCCGAGGAGCAGTACTTC.

The chain links TRBV6-1 to TRBJ2-4; unclear D gene. This CDR3 spans 18 amino acids. The V end lost 1 base, the J end lost 0 bases, and 16 bases lay between the germline ends. Germline CDR1 is MNHNS and CDR2 is SASEGT. As DNA, the CDR3 is TGTGCCAGCAGTGAAGGAATAAGTATTGTACTAGCCAAAAACATTCAGTACTTC. Its protein is CASSEGISIVLAKNIQYF.

The chain is built from TRBV20-1 and TRBJ1-2; D is ambiguous. Looked up from germline, CDR1 is DFQATT and CDR2 is SNEGSKA (reference sequence). This CDR3 is 11 amino acids long. V was clipped by 2 bases and J by 9 bases, with 10 bases between them. The CDR3 region is CSARMGISYTF. CDR3 coding DNA: TGCAGTGCTAGAATGGGGATAAGCTACACCTTC.

This clone was found once. The rearrangement links TRBV5-1 to TRBJ2-7; D may be TRBD1 or TRBD2 (5 bases each). The CDR3 extends over 13 amino acids. Looked up from germline, CDR1 is SGHRS and CDR2 is YFSETQ. V lost 4 bases, J lost 3 bases, and 11 bases lay in between. The CDR3 region is CASSLRDGYEQYF. CDR3 sequence (DNA): TGCGCCAGCAGCCTACGGGACGGCTACGAGCAGTACTTC.

CDR3 protein: CASSYLSRAAYEQYF. CDR3 coding DNA: TGTGCCAGCAGTTACTTATCTAGGGCAGCCTACGAGCAGTACTTC. The chain couples TRBV6-5 to TRBJ2-7; D remains unclear. Per germline, CDR1 MNHEY and CDR2 SVGAGI. V was shortened by 1 base and J by 2 bases, with 12 bases between the two germline ends. The CDR3 covers 15 residues.

J is TRBJ2-3 and V is TRBV2, with TRBD1 identical over 8 bases. The V gene end was trimmed by 6 bases and the J gene end by 7 bases; junction bases not matched to a gene: 6. Looked up from germline, CDR1 is SNHLY and CDR2 is FYNNEI. The CDR3 runs to 13 residues. CDR3 sequence reads: CASSGGQGYTQYF. CDR3 DNA sequence: TGTGCCAGCAGCGGCGGACAGGGCTATACGCAGTATTTT.

Written as DNA, the CDR3 is TGTGCCAGCAGCGTAGAGGACTCAGGGGAGACCCAGTACTTC. Its translation: CASSVEDSGETQYF. This chain joins TRBV9 and TRBJ2-5; D may correspond to TRBD1 or TRBD2 (5 bases each). This CDR3 region has 14 residues. CDR1 and CDR2 from the germline V gene are SGDLS and YYNGEE. Trimming stripped 0 bases from V and 5 bases from J, with 11 bases between.

As to this clone: The junction differs from germline at one of its ends, possibly a read error. The rearrangement joins TRBV7-9 to TRBJ2-1, with 7 bases that match TRBD1. Germline V lookup: CDR1 SEHNR, CDR2 FQNEAQ (reference sequence). The length of the CDR3 is 17 residues. The CDR3 nucleotides are TGTGCCAGCAGTCCACAACAGGGGCGGGCCTCCGACAATGAGCAGTTCTTC. It specifies CASSPQQGRASDNEQFF.

Regarding this clone: Germline is not matched at one junction end, which may reflect a read error. The chain is built from TRBV6-5 and TRBJ1-1, with D possibly matching TRBD1 (5 bases). This CDR3 comprises 12 residues. Germline-derived CDR1 and CDR2 are MNHEY and SVGAGI. CDR3 sequence reads: CASRRGNAEAFF. Here the CDR3 DNA reads TGTGCCTCCCGCCGGGGGAACGCTGAAGCTTTCTTT.

V is TRBV5-1 and J is TRBJ2-1, with 13 bases identical to TRBD2. The ends lost 3 bases at V and 8 bases at J; junction bases unmatched: 8. From germline, CDR1 is SGHRS and CDR2 YFSETQ. The CDR3 runs to 16 residues. The CDR3 loop is CASSSSGTSGIYEQFF. The CDR3 region has the DNA TGCGCCAGCAGCTCCTCCGGGACTAGCGGGATCTATGAGCAGTTCTTC.